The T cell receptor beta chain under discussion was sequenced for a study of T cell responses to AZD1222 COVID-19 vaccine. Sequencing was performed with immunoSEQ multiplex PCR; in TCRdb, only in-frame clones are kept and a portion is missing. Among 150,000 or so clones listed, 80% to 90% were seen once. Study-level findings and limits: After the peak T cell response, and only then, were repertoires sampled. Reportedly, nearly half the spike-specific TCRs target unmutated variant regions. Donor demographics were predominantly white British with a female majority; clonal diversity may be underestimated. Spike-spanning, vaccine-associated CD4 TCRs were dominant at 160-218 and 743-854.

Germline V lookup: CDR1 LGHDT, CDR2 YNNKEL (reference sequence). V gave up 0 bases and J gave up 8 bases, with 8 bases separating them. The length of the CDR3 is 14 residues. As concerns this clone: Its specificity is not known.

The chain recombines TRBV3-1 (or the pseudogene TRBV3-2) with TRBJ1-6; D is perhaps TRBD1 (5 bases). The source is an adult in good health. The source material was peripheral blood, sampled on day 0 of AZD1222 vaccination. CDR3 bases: TGTGCCAGCAGCCAAGAGGGGGGGTATTCACCCCTCCACTTT. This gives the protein CASSQEGGYSPLHF.